The T cell receptor beta chain under discussion was sequenced for a study of Graves' ophthalmopathy and Graves' hyperthyroidism. Study-wide background: Calling hyperthyroidism stable required that no ophthalmopathy show up within 18 months of follow-up. Overall study findings and caveats: Blood contained most expanded thyroid clonotypes exceeding 0.001 frequency.

This clonotype was counted many times. Antigen: not known. Recruitment covered hyperthyroidism patients aged 18 to 65 whose new diagnosis was of under 2 months' duration. Per germline, CDR1 SQVTM and CDR2 ANQGSEA. CDR3 length: 16 amino acids. After removal of 6 bases from V and 5 bases from J, the junction contained 14 bases not matched to a gene. Researchers took RNA transcripts and amplified TCR beta CDR3 regions from them. RT-PCR in the first round used HTBI primers; a second-round multiplex PCR followed. Via MiXCR, TCRdb re-called the multiplex PCR reads, giving one row per CDR3 protein. The data contain 900,000 to 1,200,000 distinct CDR3 sequences, about two fifths of them singletons.

The sequencing sample was made of peripheral blood or thyroid tissue (not recorded which). The source is an adult man with Graves' hyperthyroidism. The chain recombines TRBV29-1 with TRBJ2-5; 11 positions match TRBD2. The chain's CDR3 is CSVALLSSGRMETQYF. The DNA of the CDR3 is TGCAGCGTGGCCCTTCTATCTAGCGGGAGGATGGAGACCCAGTACTTC.